This T cell receptor (beta chain) was sequenced for a study of T-cell reconstitution after alpha-beta-depleted transplantation in children. Study-level findings and limits: The study reportedly traced alpha-beta T cells about two months after transplant to several hundred expanded graft clones.

Trimming pared 2 bases from V and 3 bases from J, leaving 17 bases between. The germline V gene encodes CDR1 MNHEY and CDR2 SVGEGT. CDR3 length: 17 residues. A library of TCRbeta sequences, prepared with unique molecular identifiers, was generated. TCRdb passed the PCR reads through MiXCR, listing each CDR3 protein once. The sample lists hundreds of thousands of distinct CDR3 sequences; more than 20% were seen once. Details on this clonotype: Its antigen is undetermined.

V and J are TRBV6-2 or TRBV6-3 and TRBJ2-1; D may be TRBD2 (7 bases). This receptor was taken from a boy in the first two years of life who had a stem cell transplant for acute myeloid leukemia, so the T cells may come from the graft donor. The specimen was PBMCs, mostly from graft donor cells, collected 360 days after TCRalphabeta/CD19-depleted stem cell transplant. The CDR3 sequence: CASSYKIWGGLYNEQFF. The CDR3 region has the DNA TGTGCCAGCAGTTACAAGATATGGGGGGGCCTCTACAATGAGCAGTTCTTC.